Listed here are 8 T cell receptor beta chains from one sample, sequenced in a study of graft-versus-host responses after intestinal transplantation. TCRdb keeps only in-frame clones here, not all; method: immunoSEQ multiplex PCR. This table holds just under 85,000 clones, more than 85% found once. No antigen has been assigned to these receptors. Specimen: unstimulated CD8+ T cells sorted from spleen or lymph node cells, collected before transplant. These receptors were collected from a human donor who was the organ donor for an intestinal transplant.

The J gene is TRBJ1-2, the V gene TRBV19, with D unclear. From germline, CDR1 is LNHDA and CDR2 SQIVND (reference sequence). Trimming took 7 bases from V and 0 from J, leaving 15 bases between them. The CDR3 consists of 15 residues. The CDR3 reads CASTLLGGTNYGYTF. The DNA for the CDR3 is TGTGCCAGTACCCTACTTGGCGGTACTAACTATGGCTACACCTTC.

CDR3: CASRTHWGEQYF. CDR3 in DNA: TGTGCCAGCAGGACCCACTGGGGGGAGCAGTACTTC. The chain employs TRBV6-5 and TRBJ2-7, with D perhaps TRBD1 or TRBD2 (5 bases each). CDR1 and CDR2 (germline): MNHEY, SVGAGI. Trimming pared 6 bases from V and 7 bases from J, leaving 13 bases between. The CDR3 totals 12 residues.

The CDR3: CASRVFGDAIQYF. As DNA, the CDR3 is TGCGCCAGCAGGGTTTTTGGGGATGCCATTCAGTACTTC. The gene calls are TRBV5-1 and TRBJ2-4; D uncertain. This CDR3 contains 13 residues. CDR1 is SGHRS and CDR2 is YFSETQ in the germline V gene. V gave up 5 bases and J gave up 9 bases, with 15 bases separating them.

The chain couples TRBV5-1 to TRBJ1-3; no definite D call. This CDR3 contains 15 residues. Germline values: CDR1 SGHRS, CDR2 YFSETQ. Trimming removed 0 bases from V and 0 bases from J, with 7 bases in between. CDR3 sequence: CASSLGLYSGNTIYF. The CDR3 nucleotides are TGCGCCAGCAGCTTGGGTCTATACTCTGGAAACACCATATATTTT.

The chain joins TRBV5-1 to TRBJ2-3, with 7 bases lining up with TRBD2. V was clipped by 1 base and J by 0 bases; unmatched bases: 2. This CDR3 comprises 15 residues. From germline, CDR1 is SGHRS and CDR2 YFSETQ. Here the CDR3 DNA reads TGCGCCAGCAGCTTGCGGGGAGGGAGCACAGATACGCAGTATTTT. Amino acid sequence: CASSLRGGSTDTQYF. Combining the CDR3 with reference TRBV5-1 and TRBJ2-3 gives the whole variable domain KAGVTQTPRYLIKTRGQQVTLSCSPISGHRSVSWYQQTPGQGLQFLFEYFSETQRNKGNFPGRFSGRQFSNSRSEMNVSTLELGDSALYLCASSLRGGSTDTQYFGPGTRLTVL.

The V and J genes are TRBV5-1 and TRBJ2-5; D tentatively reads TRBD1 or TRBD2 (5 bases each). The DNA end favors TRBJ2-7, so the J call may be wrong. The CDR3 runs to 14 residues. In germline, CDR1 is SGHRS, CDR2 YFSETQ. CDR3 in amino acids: CASSLGQGAYEQYF. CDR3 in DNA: TGCGCCAGCAGCTTGGGGCAGGGAGCCTACGAGCAGTACTTC.

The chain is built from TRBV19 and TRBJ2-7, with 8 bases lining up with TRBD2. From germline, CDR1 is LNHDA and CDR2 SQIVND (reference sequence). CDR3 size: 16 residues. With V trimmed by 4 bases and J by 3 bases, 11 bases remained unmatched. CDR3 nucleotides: TGTGCCAGTAGTAGCCAAGACTCGGGGGGGTTCTACGAGCAGTACTTC. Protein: CASSSQDSGGFYEQYF.

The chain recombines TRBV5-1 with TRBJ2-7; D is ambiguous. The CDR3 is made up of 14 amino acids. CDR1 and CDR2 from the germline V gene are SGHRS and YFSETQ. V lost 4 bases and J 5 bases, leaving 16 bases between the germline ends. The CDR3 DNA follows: TGCGCCAGCAGCGATTCGGGCTCCGTCAACGAGCAGTACTTC. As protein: CASSDSGSVNEQYF.